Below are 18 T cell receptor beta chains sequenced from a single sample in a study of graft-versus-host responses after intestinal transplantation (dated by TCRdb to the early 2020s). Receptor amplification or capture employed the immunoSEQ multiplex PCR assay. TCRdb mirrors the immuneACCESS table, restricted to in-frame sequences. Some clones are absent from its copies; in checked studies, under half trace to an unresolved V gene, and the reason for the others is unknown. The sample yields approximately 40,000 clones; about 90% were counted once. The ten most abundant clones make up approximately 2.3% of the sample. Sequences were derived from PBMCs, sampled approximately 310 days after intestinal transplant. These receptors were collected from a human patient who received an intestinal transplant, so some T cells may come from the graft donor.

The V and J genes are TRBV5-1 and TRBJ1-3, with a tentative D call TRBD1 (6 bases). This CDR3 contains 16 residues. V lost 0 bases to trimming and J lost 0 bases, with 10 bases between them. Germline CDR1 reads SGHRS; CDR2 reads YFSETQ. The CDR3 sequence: CASSLDRAPSGNTIYF. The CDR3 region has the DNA TGCGCCAGCAGCTTGGACAGGGCTCCCTCTGGAAACACCATATATTTT.

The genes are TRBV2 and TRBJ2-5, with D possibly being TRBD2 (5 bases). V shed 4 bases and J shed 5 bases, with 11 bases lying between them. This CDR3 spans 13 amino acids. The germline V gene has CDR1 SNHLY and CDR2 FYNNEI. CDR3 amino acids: CASSVGKRETQYF. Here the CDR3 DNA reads TGTGCCAGCAGTGTTGGCAAGCGGGAGACCCAGTACTTC.

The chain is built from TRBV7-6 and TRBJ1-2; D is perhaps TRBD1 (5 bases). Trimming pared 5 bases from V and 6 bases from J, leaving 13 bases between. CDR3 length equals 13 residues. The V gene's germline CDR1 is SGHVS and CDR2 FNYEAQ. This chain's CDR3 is CASSPGGEDGYTF. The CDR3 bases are TGTGCCAGCAGCCCGGGGGGGGAAGATGGCTACACCTTC.

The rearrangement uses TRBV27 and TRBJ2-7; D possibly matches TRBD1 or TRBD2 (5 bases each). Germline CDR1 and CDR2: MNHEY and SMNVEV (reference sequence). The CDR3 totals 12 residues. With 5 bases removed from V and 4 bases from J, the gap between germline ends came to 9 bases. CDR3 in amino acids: CASSQGPYEQYF. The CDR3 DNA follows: TGTGCCAGCAGTCAGGGACCGTACGAGCAGTACTTC.

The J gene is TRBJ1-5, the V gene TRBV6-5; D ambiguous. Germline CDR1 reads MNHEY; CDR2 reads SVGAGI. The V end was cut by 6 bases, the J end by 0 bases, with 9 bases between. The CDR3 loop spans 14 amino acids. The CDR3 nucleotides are TGTGCCAGCAGAGCGGGGAATAGCAATCAGCCCCAGCATTTT. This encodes CASRAGNSNQPQHF.

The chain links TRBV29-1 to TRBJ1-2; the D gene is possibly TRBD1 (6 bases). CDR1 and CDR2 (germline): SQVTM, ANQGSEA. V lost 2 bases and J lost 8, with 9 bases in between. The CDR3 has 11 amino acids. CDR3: CSVETTGGYTF. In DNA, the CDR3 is TGCAGCGTTGAAACGACAGGCGGCTACACCTTC.

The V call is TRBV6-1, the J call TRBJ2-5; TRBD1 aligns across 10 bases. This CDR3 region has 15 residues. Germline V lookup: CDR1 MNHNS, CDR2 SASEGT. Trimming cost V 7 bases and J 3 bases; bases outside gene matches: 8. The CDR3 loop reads CASKKGGTGEETQYF. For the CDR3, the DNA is TGTGCCAGCAAAAAAGGGGGGACAGGGGAAGAGACCCAGTACTTC.

The DNA of the CDR3 is TGCGCCAGCAGCCGCGGACAGAATGAGCAGTTCTTC. Translating gives CASSRGQNEQFF. J is TRBJ2-1 and V is TRBV4-1; the D gene is possibly TRBD1 (6 bases). There are 12 residues in the CDR3. V was trimmed by 4 bases and J by 7 bases, leaving 8 bases between them. Germline V CDR1 and CDR2: MGHRA, YSYEKL.

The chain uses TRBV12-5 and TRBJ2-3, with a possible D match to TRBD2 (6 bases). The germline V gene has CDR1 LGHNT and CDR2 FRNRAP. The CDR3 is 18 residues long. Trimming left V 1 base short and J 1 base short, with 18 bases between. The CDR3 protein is CASGLEVMSRRGTDTQYF. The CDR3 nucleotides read TGTGCTAGTGGTTTGGAGGTAATGTCTCGGAGGGGCACAGATACGCAGTATTTT.

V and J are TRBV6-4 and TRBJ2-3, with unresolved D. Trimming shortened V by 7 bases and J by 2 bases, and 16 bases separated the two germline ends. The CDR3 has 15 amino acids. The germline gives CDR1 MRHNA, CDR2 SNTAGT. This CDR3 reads CASTLTAQSTDTQYF. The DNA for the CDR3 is TGTGCCAGCACCTTGACGGCACAGTCCACAGATACGCAGTATTTT.

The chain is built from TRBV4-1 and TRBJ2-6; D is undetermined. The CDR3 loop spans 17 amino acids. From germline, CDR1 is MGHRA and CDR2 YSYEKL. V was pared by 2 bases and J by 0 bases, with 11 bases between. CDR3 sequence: CASSQISRLSGANVLTF. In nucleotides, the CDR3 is TGCGCCAGCAGCCAAATCAGTCGCCTCTCTGGGGCCAACGTCCTGACTTTC.

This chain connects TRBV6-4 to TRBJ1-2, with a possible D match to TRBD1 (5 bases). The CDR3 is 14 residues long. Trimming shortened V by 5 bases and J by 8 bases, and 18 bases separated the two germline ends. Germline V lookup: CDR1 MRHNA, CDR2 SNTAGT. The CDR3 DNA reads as TGTGCCAGCAGTCCTGGGACGGGGTTGGGAGGCTACACCTTC. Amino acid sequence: CASSPGTGLGGYTF.

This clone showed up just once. Written as DNA, the CDR3 is TGTGCCAGCAGGCAGGGACCCTACAATGAGCAGTTCTTC. Protein: CASRQGPYNEQFF. The genes are TRBV2 and TRBJ2-1, with D perhaps TRBD1 or TRBD2 (5 bases each). CDR1 and CDR2 from the germline V gene are SNHLY and FYNNEI. The CDR3 has 13 residues. Trimming left V 6 bases short and J 2 bases short, with 8 bases between.

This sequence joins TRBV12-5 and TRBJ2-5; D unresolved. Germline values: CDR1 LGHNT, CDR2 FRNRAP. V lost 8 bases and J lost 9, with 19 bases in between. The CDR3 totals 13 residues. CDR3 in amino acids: CASCSGVEMAQYF. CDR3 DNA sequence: TGTGCTAGTTGTTCGGGTGTAGAGATGGCCCAGTACTTC.

CDR3: CASSNLRSDEQYF. CDR3 in DNA: TGTGCCAGCAGCAACTTGAGGAGCGACGAGCAGTACTTC. The V and J genes are TRBV6-1 and TRBJ2-7, with D hard to call. The V end was cut by 6 bases, the J end by 5 bases, with 14 bases between. CDR3 size: 13 residues. Germline CDR1 MNHNS, CDR2 SASEGT.

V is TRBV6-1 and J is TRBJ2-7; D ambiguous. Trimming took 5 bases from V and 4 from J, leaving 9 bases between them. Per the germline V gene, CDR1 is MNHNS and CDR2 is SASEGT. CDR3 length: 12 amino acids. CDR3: CASSRLSYEQYF. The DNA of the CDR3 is TGTGCCAGCAGTCGCTTATCATACGAGCAGTACTTC.

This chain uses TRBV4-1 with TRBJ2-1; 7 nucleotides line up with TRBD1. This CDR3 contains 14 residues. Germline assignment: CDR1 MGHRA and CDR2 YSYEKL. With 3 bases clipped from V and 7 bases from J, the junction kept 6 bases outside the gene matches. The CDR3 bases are TGCGCCAGCAGCCAGATCGGACAGGCTAATGAGCAGTTCTTC. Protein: CASSQIGQANEQFF.

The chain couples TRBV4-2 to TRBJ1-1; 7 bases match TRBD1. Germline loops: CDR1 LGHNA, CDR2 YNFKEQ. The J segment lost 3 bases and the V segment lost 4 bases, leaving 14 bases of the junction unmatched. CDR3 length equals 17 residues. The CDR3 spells CASSPRGTVESDTEAFF. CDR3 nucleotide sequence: TGTGCCAGCAGCCCCCGGGGGACAGTCGAGTCGGACACTGAAGCTTTCTTT.